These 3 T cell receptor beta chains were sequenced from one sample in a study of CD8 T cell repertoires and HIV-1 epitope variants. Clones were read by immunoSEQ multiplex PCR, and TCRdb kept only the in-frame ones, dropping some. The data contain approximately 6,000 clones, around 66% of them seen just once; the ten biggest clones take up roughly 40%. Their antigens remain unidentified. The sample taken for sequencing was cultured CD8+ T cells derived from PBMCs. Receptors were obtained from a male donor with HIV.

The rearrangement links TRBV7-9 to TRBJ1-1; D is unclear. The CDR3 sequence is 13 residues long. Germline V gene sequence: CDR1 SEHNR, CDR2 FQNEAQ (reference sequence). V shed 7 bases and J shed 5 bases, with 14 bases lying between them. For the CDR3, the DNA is TGTGCCAGCAAACCCCGGGAGGGTACTGAAGCTTTCTTT. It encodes CASKPREGTEAFF. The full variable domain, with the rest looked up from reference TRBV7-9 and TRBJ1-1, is DTGVSQNPRHKITKRGQNVTFRCDPISEHNRLYWYRQTLGQGPEFLTYFQNEAQLEKSRLLSDRFSAERPKGSFSTLEIQRTEQGDSAMYLCASKPREGTEAFFGQGTRLTVV.

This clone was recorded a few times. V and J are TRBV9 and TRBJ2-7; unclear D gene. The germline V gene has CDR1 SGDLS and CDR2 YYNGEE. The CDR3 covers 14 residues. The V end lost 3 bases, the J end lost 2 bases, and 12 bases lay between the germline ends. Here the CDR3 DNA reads TGTGCCAGCAGCGATGACTTACATCCCTACGAGCAGTACTTC. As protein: CASSDDLHPYEQYF. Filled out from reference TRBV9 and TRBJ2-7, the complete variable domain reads DSGVTQTPKHLITATGQRVTLRCSPRSGDLSVYWYQQSLDQGLQFLIQYYNGEERAKGNILERFSAQQFPDLHSELNLSSLELGDSALYFCASSDDLHPYEQYFGPGTRLTVT.

The CDR3 protein is CASSFLLAGGFSTDTQYF. CDR3 DNA: TGTGCCAGCAGTTTTCTGTTAGCGGGGGGGTTTAGCACAGATACGCAGTATTTT. The chain uses TRBV27 and TRBJ2-3; 11 bases agree with TRBD2. The length of the CDR3 is 18 residues. V lost 3 bases and J lost 0; bases outside the gene matches: 8. CDR1 is MNHEY, CDR2 SMNVEV, per germline (reference sequence).